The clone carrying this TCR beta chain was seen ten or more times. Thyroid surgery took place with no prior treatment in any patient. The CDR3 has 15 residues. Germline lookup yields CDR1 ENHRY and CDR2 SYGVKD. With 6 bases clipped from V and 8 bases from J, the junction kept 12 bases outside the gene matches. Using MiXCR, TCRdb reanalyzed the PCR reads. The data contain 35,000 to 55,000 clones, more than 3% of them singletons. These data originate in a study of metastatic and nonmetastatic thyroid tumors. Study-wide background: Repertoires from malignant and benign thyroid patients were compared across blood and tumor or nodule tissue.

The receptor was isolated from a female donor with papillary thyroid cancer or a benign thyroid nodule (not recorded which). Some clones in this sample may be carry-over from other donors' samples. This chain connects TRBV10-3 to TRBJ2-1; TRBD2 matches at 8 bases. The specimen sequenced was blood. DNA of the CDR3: TGTGCCATCAGAGACACGGGAGGGCCCAGCGATGAGCAGTTCTTC. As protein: CAIRDTGGPSDEQFF.